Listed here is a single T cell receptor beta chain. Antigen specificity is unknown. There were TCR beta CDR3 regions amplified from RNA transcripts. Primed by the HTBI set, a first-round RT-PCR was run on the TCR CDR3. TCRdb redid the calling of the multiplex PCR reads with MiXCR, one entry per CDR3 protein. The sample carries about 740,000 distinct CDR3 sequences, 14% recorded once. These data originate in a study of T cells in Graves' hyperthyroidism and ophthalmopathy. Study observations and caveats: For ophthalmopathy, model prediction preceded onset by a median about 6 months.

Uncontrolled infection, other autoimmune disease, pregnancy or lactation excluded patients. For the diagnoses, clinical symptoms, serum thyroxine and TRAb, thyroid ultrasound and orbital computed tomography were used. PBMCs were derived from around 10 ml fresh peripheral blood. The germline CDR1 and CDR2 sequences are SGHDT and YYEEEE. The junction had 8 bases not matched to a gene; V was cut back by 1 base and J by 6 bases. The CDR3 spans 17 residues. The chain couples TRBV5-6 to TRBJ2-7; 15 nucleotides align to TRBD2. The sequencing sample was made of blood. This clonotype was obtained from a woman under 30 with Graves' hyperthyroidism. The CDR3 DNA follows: TGTGCCAGCAGCTTGTTCTCTGGACTAGCGGGAGGGCCCGAGCAGTACTTC. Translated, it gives CASSLFSGLAGGPEQYF. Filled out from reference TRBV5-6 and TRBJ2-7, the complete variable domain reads DAGVTQSPTHLIKTRGQQVTLRCSPKSGHDTVSWYQQALGQGPQFIFQYYEEEERQRGNFPDRFSGHQFPNYSSELNVNALLLGDSALYLCASSLFSGLAGGPEQYFGPGTRLTVT.